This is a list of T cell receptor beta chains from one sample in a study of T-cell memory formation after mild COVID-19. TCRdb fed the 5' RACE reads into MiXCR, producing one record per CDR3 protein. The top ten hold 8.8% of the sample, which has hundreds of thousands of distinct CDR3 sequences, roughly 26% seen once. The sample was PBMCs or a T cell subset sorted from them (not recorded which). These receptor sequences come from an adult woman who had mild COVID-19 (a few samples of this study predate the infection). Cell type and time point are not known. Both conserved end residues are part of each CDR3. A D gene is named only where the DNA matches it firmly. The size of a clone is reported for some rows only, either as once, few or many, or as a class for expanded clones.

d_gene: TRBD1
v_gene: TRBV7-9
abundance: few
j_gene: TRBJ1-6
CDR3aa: CASSLGRGDRNSPLHF
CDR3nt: TGTGCCAGCAGCTTAGGGAGGGGGGACAGGAATTCACCCCTCCACTTT

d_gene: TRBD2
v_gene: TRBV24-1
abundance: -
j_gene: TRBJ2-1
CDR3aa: CATSNLAGQANNEQFF
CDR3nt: TGTGCCACCAGTAACCTAGCGGGCCAGGCGAACAATGAGCAGTTCTTC

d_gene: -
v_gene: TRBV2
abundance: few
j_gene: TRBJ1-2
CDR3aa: CASSESTGTLANYGYTF
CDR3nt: TGTGCCAGCAGTGAATCGACCGGGACACTAGCTAACTATGGCTACACCTTC

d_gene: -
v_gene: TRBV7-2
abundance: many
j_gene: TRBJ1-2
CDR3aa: CASSLNGQYNGYTF
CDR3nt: TGTGCCAGCAGCTTAAACGGACAGTATAATGGCTACACCTTC

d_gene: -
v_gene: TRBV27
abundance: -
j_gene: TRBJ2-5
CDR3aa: CASSAHDGLETQYF
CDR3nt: TGTGCCAGCAGTGCCCATGACGGTTTGGAGACCCAGTACTTC

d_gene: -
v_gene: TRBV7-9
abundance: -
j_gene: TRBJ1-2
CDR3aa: CASSLEAVYYGYTF
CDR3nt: TGTGCCAGCAGCTTAGAGGCAGTCTACTATGGCTACACCTTC

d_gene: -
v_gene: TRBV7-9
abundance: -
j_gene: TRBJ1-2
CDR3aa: CASSLALGDGYTF
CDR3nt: TGTGCCAGCAGCTTAGCCCTAGGGGATGGCTACACCTTC

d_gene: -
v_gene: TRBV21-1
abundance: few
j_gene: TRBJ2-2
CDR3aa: CASSYRPVLAGGPLLNTGELFF
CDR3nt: TGTGCCAGCAGCTATCGCCCCGTTCTAGCGGGGGGGCCTCTCTTGAACACCGGGGAGCTGTTTTTT

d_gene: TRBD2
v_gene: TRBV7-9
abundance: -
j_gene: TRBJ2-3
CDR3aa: CASSLPAGAADTQYF
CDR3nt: TGTGCCAGCAGCTTACCGGCGGGAGCGGCAGATACGCAGTATTTT

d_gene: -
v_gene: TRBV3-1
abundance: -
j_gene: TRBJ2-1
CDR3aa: CASSHAASGAANEQFF
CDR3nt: TGTGCCAGCAGCCACGCCGCGTCAGGGGCCGCAAATGAGCAGTTCTTC

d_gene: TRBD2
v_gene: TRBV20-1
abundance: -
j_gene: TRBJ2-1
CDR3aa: CSARDLLAGYNEQFF
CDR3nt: TGCAGTGCTAGAGATTTACTAGCGGGATACAATGAGCAGTTCTTC

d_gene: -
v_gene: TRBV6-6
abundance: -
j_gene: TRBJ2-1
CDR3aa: CASSYRLAGGYNEQFF
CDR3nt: TGTGCCAGCAGTTACCGCTTAGCAGGAGGGTACAATGAGCAGTTCTTC

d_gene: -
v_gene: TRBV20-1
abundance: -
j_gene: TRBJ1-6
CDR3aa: CSARERIRGYNSPLHF
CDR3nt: TGCAGTGCTAGAGAAAGGATTAGGGGCTATAATTCACCCCTCCACTTT

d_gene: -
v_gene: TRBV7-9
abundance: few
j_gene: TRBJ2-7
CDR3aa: CASSPDQSFYEQYF
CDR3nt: TGTGCCAGCAGCCCGGACCAGAGCTTTTACGAGCAGTACTTC

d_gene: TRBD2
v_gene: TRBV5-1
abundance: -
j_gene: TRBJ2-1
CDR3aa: CASSWGTSGGADEQFF
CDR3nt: TGCGCCAGCAGCTGGGGTACCAGCGGGGGGGCTGATGAGCAGTTCTTC

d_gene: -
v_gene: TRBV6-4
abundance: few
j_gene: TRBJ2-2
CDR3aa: CASSLKQGSTGELFF
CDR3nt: TGTGCCAGCAGTTTGAAACAGGGCAGCACCGGGGAGCTGTTTTTT

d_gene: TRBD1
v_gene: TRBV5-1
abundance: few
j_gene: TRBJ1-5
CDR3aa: CASSLAGGANQPQHF
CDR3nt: TGCGCCAGCAGCTTGGCAGGGGGCGCGAATCAGCCCCAGCATTTT

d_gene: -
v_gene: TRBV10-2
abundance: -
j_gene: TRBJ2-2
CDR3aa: CASRQAPSTGELFF
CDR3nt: TGCGCCAGCAGACAGGCCCCGAGCACCGGGGAGCTGTTTTTT

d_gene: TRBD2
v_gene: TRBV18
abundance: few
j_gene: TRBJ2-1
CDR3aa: CASSPPGLAGGSDMYNEQFF
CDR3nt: TGTGCCAGCTCACCTCCGGGACTAGCGGGAGGTTCAGACATGTACAATGAGCAGTTCTTC

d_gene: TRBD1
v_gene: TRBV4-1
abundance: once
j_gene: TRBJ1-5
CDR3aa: CASSQDQGDNQPQHF
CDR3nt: TGCGCCAGCAGCCAAGATCAGGGGGACAATCAGCCCCAGCATTTT

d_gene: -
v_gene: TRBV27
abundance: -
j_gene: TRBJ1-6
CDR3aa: CASSAPSRPLHF
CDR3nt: TGTGCCAGCAGCGCCCCGTCTCGACCCCTCCACTTT

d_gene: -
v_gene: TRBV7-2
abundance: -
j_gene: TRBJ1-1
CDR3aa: CASSSIEGTNTEAFF
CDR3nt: TGTGCCAGCAGCTCGATTGAGGGGACGAACACTGAAGCTTTCTTT

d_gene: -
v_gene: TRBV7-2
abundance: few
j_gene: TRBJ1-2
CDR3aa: CASSLGGQGFDYGYTF
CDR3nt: TGTGCCAGCAGCTTAGGGGGGCAGGGTTTTGACTATGGCTACACCTTC

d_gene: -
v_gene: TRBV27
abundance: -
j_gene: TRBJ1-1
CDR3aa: CASSYDRLGTEAFF
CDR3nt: TGTGCCAGCAGTTATGACAGGCTGGGGACTGAAGCTTTCTTT

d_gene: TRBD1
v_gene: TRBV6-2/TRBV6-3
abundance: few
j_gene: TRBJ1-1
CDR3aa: CASSYSRPGTASEAFF
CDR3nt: TGTGCCAGCAGTTACTCGAGGCCGGGGACAGCTAGTGAAGCTTTCTTT

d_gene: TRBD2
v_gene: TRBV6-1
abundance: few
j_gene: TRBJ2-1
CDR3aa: CASSERWLADWYNEQFF
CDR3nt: TGTGCCAGCAGTGAAAGGTGGCTAGCGGACTGGTACAATGAGCAGTTCTTC

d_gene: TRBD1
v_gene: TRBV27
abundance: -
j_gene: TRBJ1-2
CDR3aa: CASSFTPDRDSFYTF
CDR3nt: TGTGCCAGCAGTTTCACCCCGGACAGGGACTCCTTCTACACCTTC

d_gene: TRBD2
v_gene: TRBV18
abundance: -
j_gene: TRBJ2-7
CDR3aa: CASSSGGADEQYF
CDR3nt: TGTGCCAGCTCTAGCGGGGGGGCCGACGAGCAGTACTTC

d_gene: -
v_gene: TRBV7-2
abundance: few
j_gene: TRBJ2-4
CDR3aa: CASSLDGLLAKNIQYF
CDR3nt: TGTGCCAGCAGCTTAGACGGGCTCCTAGCCAAAAACATTCAGTACTTC

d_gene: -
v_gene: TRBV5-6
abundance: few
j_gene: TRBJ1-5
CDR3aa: CASSLFGQEGDNQPQHF
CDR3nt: TGTGCCAGCAGCTTGTTTGGGCAGGAGGGTGACAATCAGCCCCAGCATTTT

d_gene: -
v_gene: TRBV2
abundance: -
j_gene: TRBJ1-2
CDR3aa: CARFSQHTNGYTF
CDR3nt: TGTGCCAGATTTTCTCAGCACACTAATGGCTACACCTTC

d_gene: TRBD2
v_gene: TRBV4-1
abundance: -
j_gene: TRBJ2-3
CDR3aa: CASSQERQGAGGHADTQYF
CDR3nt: TGCGCCAGCAGCCAAGAAAGACAGGGAGCGGGGGGGCACGCAGATACGCAGTATTTT

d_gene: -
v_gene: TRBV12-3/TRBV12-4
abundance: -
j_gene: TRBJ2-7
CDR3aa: CASSLVPQGYEQYF
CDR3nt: TGTGCCAGCAGTTTAGTCCCCCAGGGGTACGAGCAGTACTTC

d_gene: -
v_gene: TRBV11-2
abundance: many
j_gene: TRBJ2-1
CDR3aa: CASSHQGGEQFF
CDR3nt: TGTGCCAGCAGTCATCAGGGAGGTGAGCAGTTCTTC

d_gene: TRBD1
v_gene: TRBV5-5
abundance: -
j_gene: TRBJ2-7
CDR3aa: CASSLRTGGLYEQYF
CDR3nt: TGTGCCAGCAGCTTGCGGACAGGGGGACTCTACGAGCAGTACTTC

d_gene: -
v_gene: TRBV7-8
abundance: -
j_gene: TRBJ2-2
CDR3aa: CASSLGWWGSRELFF
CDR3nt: TGTGCCAGCAGCTTAGGGTGGTGGGGGTCCCGGGAGCTGTTTTTT

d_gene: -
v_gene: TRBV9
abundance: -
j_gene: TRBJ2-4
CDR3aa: CAISVGIQAKNIQYF
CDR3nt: TGTGCCATCAGCGTCGGGATACAAGCCAAAAACATTCAGTACTTC

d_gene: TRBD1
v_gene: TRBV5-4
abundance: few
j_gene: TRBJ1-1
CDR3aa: CASSRTGVDTEAFF
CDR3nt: TGTGCCAGCAGTCGAACAGGGGTTGACACTGAAGCTTTCTTT

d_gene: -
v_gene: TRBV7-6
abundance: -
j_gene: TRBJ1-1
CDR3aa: CASTYIPFGSNTEAFF
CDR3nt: TGTGCCAGCACCTACATCCCCTTTGGTTCGAACACTGAAGCTTTCTTT

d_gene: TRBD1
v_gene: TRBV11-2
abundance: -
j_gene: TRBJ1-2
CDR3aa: CASSLYGQGASGYTF
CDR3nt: TGTGCCAGCAGCTTATATGGACAGGGGGCAAGCGGCTACACCTTC

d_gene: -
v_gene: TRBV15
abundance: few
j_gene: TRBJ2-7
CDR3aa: CATSRVYYEQYF
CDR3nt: TGTGCCACCAGCAGAGTCTACTACGAGCAGTACTTC

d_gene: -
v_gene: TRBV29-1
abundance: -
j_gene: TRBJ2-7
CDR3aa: CSVDQLGQREQYF
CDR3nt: TGCAGCGTTGATCAACTCGGACAGCGGGAGCAGTACTTC

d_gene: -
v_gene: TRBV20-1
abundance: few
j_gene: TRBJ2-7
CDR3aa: CSAPPTESSYEQYF
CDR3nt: TGCAGTGCTCCTCCGACGGAAAGCTCCTACGAGCAGTACTTC

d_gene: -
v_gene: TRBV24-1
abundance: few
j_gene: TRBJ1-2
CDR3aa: CATSESFDTGYGYTF
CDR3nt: TGTGCCACCAGTGAATCATTCGACACTGGCTATGGCTACACCTTC

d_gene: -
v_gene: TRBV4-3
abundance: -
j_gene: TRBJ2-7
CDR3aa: CASSQVALSLDEQYF
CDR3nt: TGCGCCAGCAGCCAAGTGGCCCTCTCTCTGGACGAGCAGTACTTC

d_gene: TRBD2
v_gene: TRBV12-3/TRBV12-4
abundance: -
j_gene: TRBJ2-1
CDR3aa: CASSFQPPSGSRDEQFF
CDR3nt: TGTGCCAGCAGTTTCCAACCTCCTAGCGGGAGTAGGGATGAGCAGTTCTTC

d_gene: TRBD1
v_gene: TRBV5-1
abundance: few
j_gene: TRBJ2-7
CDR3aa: CASSPKTGELRTPYEQYF
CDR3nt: TGCGCCAGCAGCCCGAAGACAGGGGAACTTCGAACCCCCTACGAGCAGTACTTC

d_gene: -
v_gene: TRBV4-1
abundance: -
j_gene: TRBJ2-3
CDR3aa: CASSQESTDTQYF
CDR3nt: TGCGCCAGCAGCCAAGAGAGCACAGATACGCAGTATTTT

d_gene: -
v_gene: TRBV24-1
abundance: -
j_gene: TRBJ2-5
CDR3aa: CATSDLHPDVSGQETQYF
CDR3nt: TGTGCCACCAGTGATTTGCACCCCGACGTATCGGGCCAAGAGACCCAGTACTTC

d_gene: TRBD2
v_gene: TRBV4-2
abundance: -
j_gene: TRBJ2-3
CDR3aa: CASSQDGTRRTDTQYF
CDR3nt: TGTGCCAGCAGCCAGGACGGGACTAGACGTACAGATACGCAGTATTTT

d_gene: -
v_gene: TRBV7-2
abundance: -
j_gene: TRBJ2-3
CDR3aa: CASSVYSDTQYF
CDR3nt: TGTGCCAGCAGCGTTTACTCAGATACGCAGTATTTT

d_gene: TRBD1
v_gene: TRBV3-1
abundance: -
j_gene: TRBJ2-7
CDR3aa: CASSHWDRVYEQYF
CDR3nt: TGTGCCAGCAGCCACTGGGACAGGGTGTACGAGCAGTACTTC

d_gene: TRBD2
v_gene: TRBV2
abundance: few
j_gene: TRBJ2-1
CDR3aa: CASGTPGGYNEQFF
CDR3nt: TGTGCGAGCGGGACTCCAGGAGGCTACAATGAGCAGTTCTTC

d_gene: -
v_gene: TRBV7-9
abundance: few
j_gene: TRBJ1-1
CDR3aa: CASTPAGTGNTEAFF
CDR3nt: TGTGCCAGCACCCCCGCCGGGACGGGGAACACTGAAGCTTTCTTT

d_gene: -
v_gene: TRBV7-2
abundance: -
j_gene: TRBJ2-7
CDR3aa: CASSLASGDEQYF
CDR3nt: TGTGCCAGCAGCTTAGCTTCCGGGGACGAGCAGTACTTC

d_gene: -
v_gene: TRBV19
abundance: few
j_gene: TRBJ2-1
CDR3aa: CAAGGYNEQFF
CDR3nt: TGTGCCGCTGGAGGCTATAATGAGCAGTTCTTC

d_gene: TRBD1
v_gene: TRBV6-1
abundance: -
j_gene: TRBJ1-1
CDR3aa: CASRMGTARLSTEAFF
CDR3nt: TGTGCCAGCAGGATGGGGACAGCGCGATTAAGCACTGAAGCTTTCTTT